Below, one T cell receptor beta chain is given with its context. The antigen is undetermined. PCR was performed a second time for about 6 to 12 cycles using a sample-barcoded 5' primer and a J-beta primer mix. With 12 random nucleotides, a template-switch adaptor tagged each individual cDNA molecule. TCRdb recomputed calls from the 5' RACE reads with MiXCR, one row per CDR3 protein. The repertoire holds over a million distinct CDR3 sequences, with around 45% as singletons. The sample originates from a study of blood T cells in healthy people across ages. Regarding the study as a whole: Changes in expanded clonotypes were possibly confounded, as the CMV status of donors was unknown. Roughly linear age-related decline in beta diversity appeared, significant by age approximately 43. Long-lived donors exceeded aged donors in naive CD4+ cells and diversity.

V was pared by 0 bases and J by 0 bases, with 0 bases of the junction left unmatched. The CDR3 covers 15 residues. Germline-derived CDR1 and CDR2 are SGDLS and YYNGEE. Specimen: blood. This TCR came from a woman in her fifties or sixties in good health. The chain joins TRBV9 to TRBJ2-1, with 7 bases lining up with TRBD1. CDR3 sequence (DNA): TGTGCCAGCAGCGTAGAGGGGGCCTCCTACAATGAGCAGTTCTTC. This encodes CASSVEGASYNEQFF.